Below, one TCR beta chain is given with its context. The antigen remains unidentified. This record belongs to a study of cytomegalovirus exposure and HLA in healthy donors. Study-level points and caveats: 164 TCR beta chains were listed as cytomegalovirus-associated. First-cohort TCR clusters were later found to tend to co-occur in the 120 or so validation repertoires. Cytomegalovirus status, reportedly, was diagnosed with high specificity and sensitivity by the classifier.

Germline loops: CDR1 SEHNR, CDR2 FQNEAQ (reference sequence). CDR3 length: 11 amino acids. V lost 1 base, J lost 7 bases, and 4 bases lay in between. Data came from immunoSEQ multiplex PCR; TCRdb stores just in-frame clones and leaves some out. The profile shows under 80,000 clones, roughly 95% of them singletons. The TCR was taken from a woman between 18 and 30 years old in good health and CMV-seropositive. The sequenced sample was PBMCs. This chain joins TRBV7-9 and TRBJ1-1; D unclear. The CDR3 DNA is TGTGCCAGCAGCTTAGTCTATGAAGCTTTCTTT. Translated: CASSLVYEAFF.